This T cell receptor (beta chain) was recovered during a study of identical twins. Study conclusions and caveats: Excess twin sharing in beta out-of-frame sequences was weaker. Within cord blood, abundant beta clonotypes carried fewer insertions, but memory repertoires showed no such trend. Where out-of-frame alpha sequences were twin-shared, they showed excess low generation probability.

Looked up from germline, CDR1 is SGHTA and CDR2 is FQGNSA. The CDR3 is 16 amino acids. J gave up 1 base and V 2 bases, and 7 bases lay outside the gene matches. About this clonotype itself: Antigen unknown.

After template switching added a universal primer site, the resulting cDNA carried unique molecular identifiers. TCRdb ran MiXCR on the 5' RACE reads and lists one entry per CDR3 protein. There are 1.5 million or so distinct CDR3 sequences in the sample; around 29% occur only once, and 0.25% to 0.3% lies in the top ten. The clonotype originates from a newborn girl in good health. Sequenced input: cord blood. This chain links TRBV7-2 with TRBJ2-7, with 8 bases identical to TRBD2. CDR3 sequence: CASSLYGGGPSYEQYF. The CDR3, as DNA: TGTGCCAGCAGCTTATACGGCGGGGGGCCTTCCTACGAGCAGTACTTC.